Sequencing of this T cell receptor (beta chain) was carried out in a study of CD8+ T cells in alopecia areata. Study background: Oral tofacitinib, 5 to 10 mg twice daily, was given in an open-label trial. Regarding the study as a whole: Relative to normal scalp, lesional scalp, especially alopecia totalis/universalis, showed higher clonality. Alphabeta T cells residing in normal skin are also sequenced in scalp samples.

The germline gives CDR1 SQVTM, CDR2 ANQGSEA. The CDR3 covers 13 residues. The V gene end was trimmed by 6 bases and the J gene end by 1 base; junction bases not matched to a gene: 2. RNA extraction was followed by reverse transcription into cDNA, which acted as the sequencing template. Using immunoSEQ multiplex PCR, the repertoire was profiled, and TCRdb retains in-frame clones only, with some absent. The sample shows roughly 140,000 clones, under 60% of them seen only once. With respect to this clone: The antigen remains undetermined.

Both peripheral blood and punch biopsies of lesional scalp skin were obtained from patients who had alopecia areata. The chain carries TRBV29-1 and TRBJ2-2; 7 bases map to TRBD2. The sequence was obtained from a human donor with alopecia areata. The sample in question was CD8+ T cells sorted from blood, obtained at week 0. In DNA form, the CDR3 reads TGCAGCGTCCGCGGGGGGAACACCGGGGAGCTGTTTTTT. Protein product: CSVRGGNTGELFF.